What follows are 18 T cell receptor beta chains derived from one specimen sequenced in a study of blood T cell repertoires in COVID-19. Method: immunoSEQ multiplex PCR; TCRdb's copy keeps in-frame clones and lacks some. The table includes around 140,000 clones, approximately 90% detected once. Input material: peripheral blood. The receptors derive from a man aged 18 to 29 with COVID-19, enrolled during active disease.

The rearrangement links TRBV15 to TRBJ2-7; a weak D match, TRBD2 (7 bases). V was trimmed by 6 bases and J by 4 bases, leaving 16 bases between them. The CDR3 length is 14 residues. Germline CDR1 LNHNV, CDR2 YYDKDF (reference sequence). In DNA, the CDR3 is TGTGCCACCAGTGGAGGGGGGGGTGTGTACGAGCAGTACTTC. Translated: CATSGGGGVYEQYF.

Worth noting for this clone: In the same sample, other DNA sequences code for this CDR3. The chain couples TRBV29-1 to TRBJ1-6, with TRBD1 matching over 10 bases. Germline values: CDR1 SQVTM, CDR2 ANQGSEA. With V trimmed by 6 bases and J by 7 bases, 3 bases remained unmatched. The CDR3 sequence is 13 residues long. The CDR3 region is CSVGQGGNSPLHF. In DNA form, the CDR3 reads TGCAGCGTCGGACAGGGGGGCAATTCACCCCTCCACTTT.

The chain joins TRBV7-2 to TRBJ2-2; 9 nucleotides align to TRBD2. CDR1 SGHTA and CDR2 FQGNSA come from the germline V gene. V was clipped by 11 bases and J by 4 bases; unmatched bases: 5. This CDR3 is 13 amino acids long. As DNA, the CDR3 is TGTGCCGTCCCGCGGGGGGGCACCGGGGAGCTGTTTTTT. It yields the protein CAVPRGGTGELFF.

This clone was seen just once. J is TRBJ2-1 and V is TRBV10-3; TRBD2 agrees at 8 bases. Looked up from germline, CDR1 is ENHRY and CDR2 is SYGVKD. The CDR3 consists of 16 residues. V lost 6 bases, J lost 0 bases, and 7 bases stayed unmatched. The CDR3 nucleotides read TGTGCCATCAGCCCGACTAGCGCGAGCTCCTACAATGAGCAGTTCTTC. Translation: CAISPTSASSYNEQFF.

The chain combines TRBV27 with TRBJ2-7; D is undetermined. Germline values: CDR1 MNHEY, CDR2 SMNVEV (reference sequence). V was trimmed by 4 bases and J by 3 bases, leaving 10 bases between them. This CDR3 contains 13 residues. The CDR3 region is CASSSQAIYEQYF. As DNA, the CDR3 is TGTGCCAGCAGTTCCCAAGCCATCTACGAGCAGTACTTC.

The rearrangement links TRBV7-2 to TRBJ1-1; 7 positions agree with TRBD1. Trimming removed 2 bases from V and 7 bases from J; junction bases left unmatched: 7. CDR1 is SGHTA and CDR2 is FQGNSA in the germline V gene. CDR3 length: 14 amino acids. The CDR3 DNA follows: TGTGCCAGCAGCTTAACAGGGGAAACCGGTGAAGCTTTCTTT. Protein: CASSLTGETGEAFF.

Details on this clone: At one end, the junction sequence differs from germline, possibly due to a read error. This sequence joins TRBV10-3 and TRBJ2-2; 8 bases align to TRBD2. Germline V CDR1 and CDR2: ENHRY, SYGVKD. There are 16 residues in the CDR3. This CDR3 is CAICERELTNTGELFF. In DNA, the CDR3 is TGTGCCATCTGTGAGCGGGAGCTAACGAACACCGGGGAGCTGTTTTTT.

With respect to this clone: This specimen includes other DNA sequences encoding the same CDR3. The V and J genes are TRBV20-1 and TRBJ2-7; unclear D gene. The CDR3 has 11 amino acids. Looked up from germline, CDR1 is DFQATT and CDR2 is SNEGSKA (reference sequence). V was cut by 6 bases and J by 1 base, with 7 bases left in between. The CDR3 sequence: CSALTSYEQYF. The CDR3 region has the DNA TGCAGTGCCTTGACTTCCTACGAGCAGTACTTC.

The chain links TRBV4-2 to TRBJ2-1, with TRBD1 matching over 8 bases. Germline CDR1 is LGHNA and CDR2 is YNFKEQ. V was pared by 0 bases and J by 4 bases, with 8 bases of the junction left unmatched. CDR3 length equals 17 residues. The CDR3 DNA reads TGTGCCAGCAGCCAAGATAATGCAGGGGGCCCTTACAATGAGCAGTTCTTC. Amino acids: CASSQDNAGGPYNEQFF.

J is TRBJ2-7 and V is TRBV24-1; TRBD2 matches at 10 bases. Germline loops: CDR1 KGHDR, CDR2 SFDVKD. The CDR3 totals 16 residues. After removal of 5 bases from V and 3 bases from J, the junction contained 9 bases not matched to a gene. The CDR3 sequence: CATSARRASGSYEQYF. CDR3 nucleotide sequence: TGTGCCACCAGTGCCCGAAGGGCTAGCGGGAGCTACGAGCAGTACTTC.

V usage is TRBV19 and J usage is TRBJ2-7, with 10 positions matching TRBD1. Germline V CDR1 and CDR2: LNHDA, SQIVND (reference sequence). CDR3 length: 15 amino acids. V lost 6 bases to trimming and J lost 2 bases; unmatched junction nucleotides: 7. DNA of the CDR3: TGTGCCAGTAGCCACGGGACAGGGGCGCCCTACGAGCAGTACTTC. It is translated as CASSHGTGAPYEQYF.

The V call is TRBV24-1, the J call TRBJ1-2; D gene uncertain. CDR1 and CDR2 from the germline V gene are KGHDR and SFDVKD. Trimming shortened V by 3 bases and J by 8 bases, and 15 bases separated the two germline ends. This CDR3 spans 14 amino acids. The CDR3: CATSDPAGGGGYTF. CDR3 in DNA: TGTGCCACCAGTGATCCCGCTGGAGGAGGGGGCTACACCTTC.

J is TRBJ2-7 and V is TRBV12-3 or TRBV12-4, with D possibly TRBD1 on 6 matching bases. V gave up 2 bases and J gave up 3 bases, with 8 bases separating them. The CDR3 spans 13 residues. The CDR3 region is CASSLNRVYEQYF. The CDR3 region has the DNA TGTGCCAGCAGTTTAAACAGGGTCTACGAGCAGTACTTC.

This clone appeared once. The J gene is TRBJ1-5, the V gene TRBV15; D remains ambiguous. This CDR3 contains 12 residues. Trimming removed 8 bases from V and 0 bases from J, with 5 bases in between. CDR1 is LNHNV and CDR2 is YYDKDF in the germline V gene (reference sequence). Here the CDR3 reads CATSSSNQPQHF. In DNA form, the CDR3 reads TGTGCCACCTCCTCTAGCAATCAGCCCCAGCATTTT. Full variable domain (remainder filled in from reference TRBV15 and TRBJ1-5): DAMVIQNPRYQVTQFGKPVTLSCSQTLNHNVMYWYQQKSSQAPKLLFHYYDKDFNNEADTPDNFQSRRPNTSFCFLDIRSPGLGDTAMYLCATSSSNQPQHFGDGTRLSIL.

The chain combines TRBV7-2 with TRBJ2-1; 13 bases fit TRBD2. Per the germline V gene, CDR1 is SGHTA and CDR2 is FQGNSA. The CDR3 totals 18 residues. V trimming: 2 bases; J trimming: 0 bases; junction bases outside the gene matches: 4. The CDR3 spells CASSLRGLAGVSYNEQFF. As DNA, the CDR3 is TGTGCCAGCAGCTTACGAGGACTAGCGGGAGTCTCCTACAATGAGCAGTTCTTC.

The sample holds a few counts of this clone. This chain joins TRBV4-3 and TRBJ2-7; 12 bases fit TRBD1. Germline V lookup: CDR1 LGHNA, CDR2 YSLEER. V trimming: 0 bases; J trimming: 7 bases; junction bases outside the gene matches: 10. The CDR3 loop spans 17 amino acids. Written as DNA, the CDR3 is TGCGCCAGCAGCCAAGATCGTGGGACAGGGGGCCGCCCGGAGCAGTACTTC. This encodes CASSQDRGTGGRPEQYF.

The rearrangement joins TRBV27 to TRBJ2-2; TRBD2 matches 9 bases. The CDR3 covers 16 residues. Unmatched junction bases numbered 5, after V lost 5 bases and J lost 1 base. The V gene's germline CDR1 is MNHEY and CDR2 SMNVEV (reference sequence). CDR3 loop: CASSLVSGRNTGELFF. The CDR3 nucleotides are TGTGCCAGCAGTCTAGTTAGCGGGAGGAACACCGGGGAGCTGTTTTTT.

The genes are TRBV19 and TRBJ2-1, with a tentative D call TRBD2 (6 bases). V was pared by 11 bases and J by 6 bases, with 20 bases between. Germline CDR1 reads LNHDA; CDR2 reads SQIVND (reference sequence). CDR3 size: 14 residues. The CDR3 here is CAANSGSAANEQFF. CDR3 sequence (DNA): TGTGCCGCTAACAGCGGGTCTGCGGCCAATGAGCAGTTCTTC.